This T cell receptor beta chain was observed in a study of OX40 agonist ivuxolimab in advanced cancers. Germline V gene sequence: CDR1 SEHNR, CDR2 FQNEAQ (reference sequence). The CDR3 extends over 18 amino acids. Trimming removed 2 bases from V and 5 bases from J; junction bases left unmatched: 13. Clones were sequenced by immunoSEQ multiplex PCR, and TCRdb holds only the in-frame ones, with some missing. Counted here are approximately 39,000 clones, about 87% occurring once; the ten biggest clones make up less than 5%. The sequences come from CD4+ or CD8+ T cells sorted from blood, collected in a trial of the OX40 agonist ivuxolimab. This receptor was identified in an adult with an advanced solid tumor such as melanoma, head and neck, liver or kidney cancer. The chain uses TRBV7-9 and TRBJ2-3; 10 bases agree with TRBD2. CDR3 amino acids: CASSLRSLLAGVLDTQYF. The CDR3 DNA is TGTGCCAGCAGCTTAAGGTCTCTGCTAGCGGGAGTCTTAGATACGCAGTATTTT.